This is a list of T cell receptor beta chains from one sample in a study of cytomegalovirus exposure and HLA in healthy donors. TCRdb's table, derived via immunoSEQ multiplex PCR, lists solely in-frame clones and lacks some. The data contain roughly 120,000 clones, around 70% of them seen just once; the ten biggest clones take up 3.5% to 5%. The source material was PBMCs. The receptor set was obtained from a woman between 40 and 55 years old in good health and CMV-seropositive. Each CDR3 is given with its conserved first and last residue. Each record gives: clone size, D gene, CDR3 length, V gene, CDR3 protein. D genes are given only for firm matches. Clone size appears in some rows only: once, few, many, or a class for an expanded clone.

NA | NA | 12 | TRBV7-9 | CASSPGFPGYTF
NA | NA | 15 | TRBV4-1 | CASSRAARDIAEAFF
few | NA | 13 | TRBV4-3 | CASSQVRHQPQHF
NA | NA | 17 | TRBV5-4 | CASSPLGASVIFYGYTF
NA | TRBD1 | 15 | TRBV5-1 | CASSKGQNNYYGYTF
NA | TRBD1 | 15 | TRBV5-4 | CASSHPGQGNYGYTF
NA | TRBD2 | 16 | TRBV7-9 | CASSFVPGLVTVEQFF
NA | TRBD2 | 14 | TRBV28 | CASSLAGVNNEQFF
NA | NA | 18 | TRBV9 | CASSASTSAPSRSYEQYF
NA | NA | 15 | TRBV2 | CASTLMGQMNTEAFF
NA | NA | 15 | TRBV19 | CASMEGYWESTEAFF
NA | TRBD2 | 16 | TRBV5-4 | CASSVASGVPPYEQYF
NA | TRBD1 | 13 | TRBV28 | CASSPGQGFEQYF
few | NA | 15 | TRBV4-1 | CASSQKTMDSTEAFF
once | NA | 12 | TRBV18 | CASSPPGAEAFF
few | NA | 13 | TRBV18 | CASSPRGGAPLHF
NA | NA | 13 | TRBV7-9 | CASSLAGVDEQFF
NA | TRBD1 | 17 | TRBV28 | CASSLSERGTGKHEQFF
NA | NA | 13 | TRBV18 | CASSPRDNYEQYF
NA | NA | 15 | TRBV5-4 | CASTPGRDSYNEQFF
NA | TRBD1 | 15 | TRBV4-3 | CASSQGQGAPTGYTF
NA | NA | 12 | TRBV2 | CASSGSLYEQYF
NA | TRBD1 | 15 | TRBV6-1 | CASSPRTGGFDEQYF
NA | NA | 16 | TRBV6-5 | CASSYSEGISGNTIYF
NA | TRBD2 | 13 | TRBV6-1 | CASSEARGEEQFF
NA | TRBD2 | 16 | TRBV7-2 | CASSPGSGIFTDTQYF
NA | TRBD2 | 12 | TRBV6-6 | CASSFGLAEQFF
NA | TRBD1 | 15 | TRBV7-9 | CASSLGGTGQETQYF
NA | TRBD1 | 18 | TRBV4-1 | CASSQARFGTAFNQPQHF
NA | TRBD2 | 14 | TRBV19 | CASSMAGGTYEQYF
NA | NA | 15 | TRBV4-3 | CASSQGAGSGNTIYF
few | NA | 15 | TRBV9 | CASSVQGTSGNTIYF
NA | TRBD1 | 15 | TRBV14 | CASSQDRGPRYEQYF
few | TRBD2 | 16 | TRBV5-1 | CASSLALAGSGSEQFF
NA | NA | 19 | TRBV5-6 | CASSSRGGQAGSSYNEQFF
NA | NA | 16 | TRBV5-3 | CARSLARSQRSYGYTF
once | NA | 17 | TRBV29-1 | CSVEDRRGEQLNTEAFF
NA | NA | 16 | TRBV15 | CATSRDLRGNTGELFF
NA | TRBD1 | 17 | TRBV6-1 | CASSARDRERRGYGYTF
NA | NA | 15 | TRBV7-9 | CASSLEWQVGHEQYF
NA | NA | 13 | TRBV5-6 | CASSSHRERIQYF
few | TRBD1 | 17 | TRBV28 | CASSTGTGLSGNQPQHF
NA | NA | 15 | TRBV21-1 | CASTTWTGAGDTQYF
NA | NA | 11 | TRBV7-2 | CASSNGYEQYF
few | TRBD1 | 16 | TRBV7-8 | CASRLRAGQGRDGYTF
NA | NA | 15 | TRBV7-9 | CASSFEWVGRNEQFF
NA | NA | 14 | TRBV4-2 | CASSQDRGGDTIYF
NA | TRBD1 | 19 | TRBV11-2 | CASSLRKMGQASSTGELFF
once | TRBD2 | 15 | TRBV5-1 | CASSQGLAGANEQFF
once | NA | 15 | TRBV7-8 | CASSLGGQFVETQYF
NA | TRBD1 | 16 | TRBV12-5 | CASGLWDSANTGELFF
NA | NA | 15 | TRBV9 | CASSEEGGGTDTQYF
NA | NA | 14 | TRBV4-1 | CASSPETGNSPLHF
NA | TRBD2 | 15 | TRBV2 | CASRVTSGGEVTQYF
once | NA | 13 | TRBV11-3 | CASSLVSTYEQYF
NA | NA | 13 | TRBV5-4 | CASNSPGRAEAFF
NA | NA | 14 | TRBV5-6 | CASSLGPQVTEAFF
NA | NA | 17 | TRBV30 | CAWSHIVVGQGRDTQYF
NA | TRBD1 | 16 | TRBV4-3 | CASSQAGQAANYGYTF